This TCR beta chain appears in the sequencing data of a study of cytomegalovirus exposure and HLA in healthy donors. The CDR3 is 16 amino acids. Germline CDR1 KGHSH, CDR2 LQKENI. The ends were cut back, 0 bases at V and 3 bases at J, with 11 bases in the middle. Amplification used 60 Vbeta primers and 13 Jbeta primers. Clones were sequenced by immunoSEQ multiplex PCR, and TCRdb holds only the in-frame ones, with some missing. The repertoire consists of 220,000 or so clones, with roughly 80% occurring once and the leading ten covering approximately 3.8%. The rearrangement joins TRBV18 to TRBJ1-4; D is ambiguous. Sequencing was performed on PBMCs. The clonotype originates from a male donor in good health and CMV-seronegative. The CDR3 DNA reads TGTGCCAGCTCACCACCGGGCGTAGCGGCTAATGAAAAACTGTTTTTT. Translating gives CASSPPGVAANEKLFF.